The T cell receptor (beta chain) described here comes from a study of HIV-infected patients and healthy controls. V was clipped by 4 bases and J by 7 bases, with 19 bases between them. CDR3 length: 15 residues. The V gene's germline CDR1 is SGHTA and CDR2 FQGNSA. Study observations and caveats: HIV-infected repertoires had significantly higher mean Gini indices than controls, possibly reflecting oligoclonality.

No cell fractionation was done, so the repertoire covers all unsorted peripheral blood T cells. With respect to this clonotype: Its specificity is not known.

cDNA was made from about 500 ng RNA using alpha and beta constant primers. Separate chain-specific third strand synthesis with multiplexing indices produced the alpha and beta libraries. One entry per CDR3 protein, called by TCRdb with MiXCR from the 5' RACE reads. The table lists about 24,000 distinct CDR3 sequences, roughly 7.9% of them singletons. Sequenced material: blood. The receptor's source is an adult in good health. The gene calls are TRBV7-2 and TRBJ1-2, with no clear D. CDR3 amino acids: CASSSKRGEGGGYTF. The CDR3 bases are TGTGCCAGCAGCTCGAAACGGGGTGAGGGAGGTGGCTACACCTTC.